This T cell receptor (beta chain) originates from a study of PD-1 blockade in classical Hodgkin lymphoma. The study's findings and limits: Compared with healthy donors, newly diagnosed patients reportedly showed lower baseline TCR diversity.

Sequencing was performed with immunoSEQ multiplex PCR; in TCRdb, only in-frame clones are kept and a portion is missing. The sample contains roughly 23,000 clones, 90% of which appear only once. This clone was seen more than once but under ten times. The antigen remains undetermined. Time point noted: newly diagnosed, previously untreated cHL patient sample. Investigators isolated CD4+ T cells from thawed PBMCs through magnetic negative selection. Germline loops: CDR1 SEHNR, CDR2 FQNEAQ (reference sequence). V lost 5 bases and J 7 bases, leaving 11 bases between the germline ends. CDR3 length: 12 amino acids.

The receptor's source is a human donor with classical Hodgkin lymphoma. Sequencing was performed on CD4+ T cells from blood. The rearrangement joins TRBV7-9 to TRBJ1-1, with D possibly TRBD1 on 5 matching bases. DNA for the CDR3: TGTGCCAGCAGCCCCCAACAGGATGAAGCTTTCTTT. It is translated as CASSPQQDEAFF.